Below, 25 T cell receptor beta chains from the same sample are listed, as sequenced in a study of blood T cell repertoires in COVID-19. Produced via immunoSEQ multiplex PCR; TCRdb's table is partial and in-frame only. The sample has more than 65,000 clones, roughly 87% seen once. The specimen was peripheral blood. All receptors come from a man aged 50-59 years with acute or convalescent COVID-19.

This clone was recorded once. The chain employs TRBV5-1 and TRBJ2-5; D is possibly TRBD2 (6 bases). Trimming cost V 5 bases and J 5 bases, with 19 bases left between them. Germline CDR1 is SGHRS and CDR2 is YFSETQ. The CDR3 is made up of 15 amino acids. The CDR3 DNA is TGCGCCAGCAGTCCGGCACGGGACTCCCGGGAGACCCAGTACTTC. Protein product: CASSPARDSRETQYF.

This chain connects TRBV9 to TRBJ1-3, with TRBD1 matching 7 bases. CDR1 SGDLS and CDR2 YYNGEE come from the germline V gene. The CDR3 has 18 amino acids. V dropped 7 bases and J dropped 3; count of bases not matched to a gene: 19. The CDR3 DNA sequence: TGTGCCAGCGGTGCCCACCGGGACAGACCGAACGTTGGAAACACCATATATTTT. Encoded protein: CASGAHRDRPNVGNTIYF.

The chain employs TRBV12-3 or TRBV12-4 and TRBJ2-1, with D uncertain. There are 13 residues in the CDR3. V lost 2 bases and J 4 bases, leaving 6 bases between the germline ends. The chain's CDR3 is CASSLLEYNEQFF. As DNA, the CDR3 is TGTGCCAGCAGTTTATTGGAGTACAATGAGCAGTTCTTC.

This clone has just a few counts. Here the CDR3 DNA reads TGTGCCAGCAGTTACGGAAACAGGCCGACTGAAGCTTTCTTT. Protein sequence: CASSYGNRPTEAFF. The chain employs TRBV6-6 and TRBJ1-1; possibly TRBD1 for D (5 bases). Germline V gene lookup returns CDR1 MNHNY and CDR2 SVGAGI (reference sequence). The V gene lost 2 bases and the J gene lost 5 bases, with 12 bases spanning the gap. CDR3 length equals 14 residues.

CDR3 sequence (DNA): TGTGCCAGCAGCTTAAGACAAGATTATAGCAATCAGCCCCAGCATTTT. Amino acids: CASSLRQDYSNQPQHF. The chain is built from TRBV7-2 and TRBJ1-5; no definite D call. The CDR3 is 16 residues long. V lost 2 bases to trimming and J lost 0 bases, with 11 bases between them. Germline CDR1 and CDR2: SGHTA and FQGNSA.

CDR3 amino acids: CSASSARGKETQYF. The CDR3 DNA sequence: TGCAGTGCTAGTTCGGCGCGGGGTAAAGAGACCCAGTACTTC. J is TRBJ2-5 and V is TRBV20-1; D might be TRBD2 (6 bases). Deletions cut 3 bases from V and 3 bases from J, with 14 bases between. Per the germline V gene, CDR1 is DFQATT and CDR2 is SNEGSKA (reference sequence). The CDR3 loop spans 14 amino acids.

The genes are TRBV3-1 (or the pseudogene TRBV3-2) and TRBJ1-3; 9 bases fit TRBD1. In germline, CDR1 is LGHDT, CDR2 YNNKEL (reference sequence). The CDR3 is 14 residues long. V shed 8 bases and J 2 bases; nucleotides not matched to a gene: 4. CDR3 sequence (DNA): TGTGCCAGCGGGACAGGGACTACTGGAAACACCATATATTTT. This translates into CASGTGTTGNTIYF.

V is TRBV2 and J is TRBJ1-4, with D perhaps matching TRBD1 (5 bases). The germline V gene has CDR1 SNHLY and CDR2 FYNNEI. The CDR3 runs to 16 residues. Trimming pared 4 bases from V and 0 bases from J, leaving 12 bases between. The CDR3 sequence is CASSGQGLSTNEKLFF. CDR3 in DNA: TGTGCCAGCAGTGGGCAGGGATTATCAACTAATGAAAAACTGTTTTTT. The full variable domain, completed using reference TRBV2 and TRBJ1-4, is EPEVTQTPSHQVTQMGQEVILRCVPISNHLYFYWYRQILGQKVEFLVSFYNNEISEKSEIFDDQFSVERPDGSNFTLKIRSTKLEDSAMYFCASSGQGLSTNEKLFFGSGTQLSVL.

CDR3 region: CAWGVGGRETQYF. CDR3 DNA sequence: TGTGCCTGGGGGGTCGGGGGGAGAGAGACCCAGTACTTC. The J gene is TRBJ2-5, the V gene TRBV30; 7 bases are shared with TRBD2. There are 13 residues in the CDR3. CDR1 is GTSNPN, CDR2 SVGIG, per germline (reference sequence). V was pared by 5 bases and J by 4 bases, with 7 bases of the junction left unmatched.

Only a few counts were recorded for this clone. Other DNA sequences in the same sample also yield this CDR3. The rearrangement uses TRBV15 and TRBJ1-2; D possibly corresponds to TRBD1 (5 bases). CDR1 is LNHNV and CDR2 is YYDKDF in the germline V gene (reference sequence). V gave up 0 bases and J gave up 4 bases, with 9 bases separating them. This CDR3 spans 14 amino acids. The CDR3 loop is CATSRDRVGYGYTF. CDR3 sequence (DNA): TGTGCCACCAGCAGAGACAGGGTGGGCTATGGCTACACCTTC.

The chain recombines TRBV30 with TRBJ1-3, with 9 bases fitting TRBD1. There are 15 residues in the CDR3. Germline V gene data show CDR1 as GTSNPN and CDR2 as SVGIG (reference sequence). V dropped 2 bases and J dropped 1; count of bases not matched to a gene: 3. The CDR3 DNA sequence: TGTGCCTGGAGTCCTGGACAGGGGTCTGGAAACACCATATATTTT. Encoded protein: CAWSPGQGSGNTIYF.

V is TRBV19 and J is TRBJ1-1, with 10 bases aligning to TRBD1. The CDR3 is 16 amino acids. Germline V gene data show CDR1 as LNHDA and CDR2 as SQIVND (reference sequence). J lost 5 bases, V lost 5 bases, and 11 bases had no gene match. CDR3 residues: CASSPPPGQGRTEAFF. DNA of the CDR3: TGTGCCAGTAGTCCCCCGCCGGGACAGGGGAGGACTGAAGCTTTCTTT.

The chain employs TRBV11-2 and TRBJ1-6; 9 bases map to TRBD1. Germline trimming cut 5 bases from V and 9 bases from J; bases unmatched to any gene: 5. Germline CDR1 SGHAT, CDR2 FQNNGV. The CDR3 loop spans 14 amino acids. The chain's CDR3 is CASSQQGAGSPLHF. The DNA for the CDR3 is TGTGCCAGCAGCCAACAGGGGGCCGGTTCACCCCTCCACTTT.

The chain is built from TRBV10-3 and TRBJ2-7, with TRBD2 identical over 11 bases. The junction had 8 bases not matched to a gene; V was cut back by 10 bases and J by 6 bases. The CDR3 has 13 amino acids. Germline V lookup: CDR1 ENHRY, CDR2 SYGVKD. CDR3 amino acids: CATGLAGSREQYV. As DNA, the CDR3 is TGTGCCACCGGACTAGCGGGTTCTCGCGAGCAGTACGTC.

The chain carries TRBV11-2 and TRBJ2-3, with 10 bases identical to TRBD2. V was clipped by 5 bases and J by 4 bases; unmatched bases: 9. The germline V gene has CDR1 SGHAT and CDR2 FQNNGV. There are 16 residues in the CDR3. CDR3 in amino acids: CASSTGVAGGSDTQYF. CDR3 nucleotides: TGTGCCAGCAGCACGGGGGTAGCGGGGGGTTCAGATACGCAGTATTTT.

This clone showed up just a few times. The chain couples TRBV7-8 to TRBJ1-3; a possible D gene is TRBD1 (5 bases). The germline V and J ends were trimmed by 1 base and 2 bases, with 12 bases remaining between them. CDR1 and CDR2 from the germline V gene are SGHVS and FQNEAQ. The length of the CDR3 is 16 residues. CDR3 nucleotides: TGTGCCAGCAGCTTAGATGCAGGGCGGACTGGAAACACCATATATTTT. This sequence encodes CASSLDAGRTGNTIYF.

The chain carries TRBV7-2 and TRBJ2-2; 9 positions agree with TRBD2. The CDR3 is made up of 17 amino acids. The ends lost 2 bases at V and 6 bases at J; junction bases unmatched: 10. Germline CDR1 is SGHTA and CDR2 is FQGNSA. The CDR3 DNA reads TGTGCCAGCAGCTTAATCTCGCGGGGGGGCATCCCCGGGGAGCTGTTTTTT. Translated, it gives CASSLISRGGIPGELFF.

The gene calls are TRBV7-9 and TRBJ1-2, with TRBD1 as a possible D gene (5 bases). Germline CDR1 and CDR2: SEHNR and FQNEAQ (reference sequence). The CDR3 extends over 13 amino acids. The V gene lost 1 base and the J gene lost 6 bases, with 9 bases spanning the gap. The CDR3 spells CASSLGREDGYTF. The CDR3 DNA sequence: TGTGCCAGCAGCTTAGGCAGGGAGGATGGCTACACCTTC.

The chain links TRBV5-1 to TRBJ1-4; the D is unclear. Germline V gene sequence: CDR1 SGHRS, CDR2 YFSETQ. V gave up 5 bases and J gave up 8 bases, with 13 bases separating them. The CDR3 has 13 residues. The CDR3 is CASSQEAAEKLFF. In DNA, the CDR3 is TGCGCCAGCAGTCAAGAGGCCGCGGAAAAACTGTTTTTT.

V is TRBV20-1 and J is TRBJ2-3; 7 positions agree with TRBD1. Looked up from germline, CDR1 is DFQATT and CDR2 is SNEGSKA (reference sequence). Germline trimming cut 6 bases from V and 3 bases from J; bases unmatched to any gene: 6. This CDR3 is 13 amino acids long. This CDR3 is CSASQQGTDTQYF. The CDR3 bases are TGCAGTGCCAGTCAACAGGGGACAGATACGCAGTATTTT.

This sequence joins TRBV28 and TRBJ1-5; 7 bases agree with TRBD1. This CDR3 has 13 amino acids. Germline V gene lookup returns CDR1 MDHEN and CDR2 SYDVKM. After removal of 6 bases from V and 2 bases from J, the junction contained 1 base not matched to a gene. The CDR3 reads CASSDRGNQPQHF. CDR3 DNA sequence: TGTGCCAGCAGCGACAGGGGCAATCAGCCCCAGCATTTT.

The V gene is TRBV5-1, the J gene TRBJ2-5; D not resolved. The CDR3 covers 14 residues. The V gene lost 4 bases and the J gene lost 2 bases, with 12 bases spanning the gap. Germline CDR1 reads SGHRS; CDR2 reads YFSETQ. CDR3 in amino acids: CASSPLPVQETQYF. The DNA for the CDR3 is TGCGCCAGCAGCCCACTCCCCGTTCAAGAGACCCAGTACTTC.

The chain employs TRBV7-9 and TRBJ1-5; 11 bases line up with TRBD1. The CDR3 runs 18 residues. Trimming cost V 5 bases and J 2 bases; bases outside gene matches: 11. Germline CDR1 SEHNR, CDR2 FQNEAQ (reference sequence). The chain's CDR3 is CASSNVPGQGGGNQPQHF. CDR3 DNA: TGTGCCAGCAGCAACGTCCCGGGACAGGGGGGAGGCAATCAGCCCCAGCATTTT.

The chain carries TRBV6-4 and TRBJ2-2; TRBD2 agrees at 10 bases. The V and J ends lost 1 base and 6 bases, in that order; junction bases with no gene match: 5. Germline V CDR1 and CDR2: MRHNA, SNTAGT. CDR3 length equals 16 residues. The CDR3 region is CASSDYSSGGPGELFF. For the CDR3, the DNA is TGTGCCAGCAGTGACTACTCTAGCGGGGGTCCCGGGGAGCTGTTTTTT.

This chain connects TRBV5-1 to TRBJ1-2, with D possibly matching TRBD1 (5 bases). The CDR3 is 15 amino acids. Trimming shortened V by 0 bases and J by 3 bases, and 12 bases separated the two germline ends. In germline, CDR1 is SGHRS, CDR2 YFSETQ. DNA of the CDR3: TGCGCCAGCAGCTTGGGCGGGACGCAACACTATGGCTACACCTTC. Its translation is CASSLGGTQHYGYTF.